This TCR beta chain was obtained from a study of identical twins. Overall study results and limits: In cord blood, abundant beta clonotypes had fewer insertions; memory showed no trend.

Healthy Caucasians, and only they, were the donors. The germline V gene has CDR1 KGHSH and CDR2 LQKENI. Trimming took off 5 bases at V and 3 bases at J, with 11 bases between the two ends. The CDR3 consists of 13 residues. A word on this clonotype: No antigen is known for it.

TCRdb re-called the 5' RACE reads with MiXCR, one entry per CDR3 protein. Among some 440,000 distinct CDR3 sequences listed, roughly a quarter were seen once. These data also featured in a second study, about T cells expressing NK-cell markers.

The source of this sequence is a woman between 18 and 29 years old in good health. V usage is TRBV18 and J usage is TRBJ2-7; D gene ambiguous. The sequenced material came from CD4+ T cells sorted from blood. The CDR3 loop reads CASSFDEIYEQYF. CDR3 nucleotides: TGTGCCAGCTCATTCGACGAGATCTACGAGCAGTACTTC.